What follows describes a single T cell receptor beta chain. Its antigen is unknown. The data are from a study of blood T cell dynamics during melanoma immunotherapy. Study-wide context: Standard first-line treatment here was pembrolizumab or nivolumab plus ipilimumab in metastatic melanoma.

Sequenced by immunoSEQ multiplex PCR; TCRdb stores in-frame clones only, minus some. The repertoire includes over 15,000 clones, 75% to 85% of them detected once, and about 8.1% sits in the top ten. The CDR3 has 12 residues. The germline CDR1 and CDR2 sequences are LNHDA and SQIVND (reference sequence). V shed 7 bases, J shed 7 bases, and the junction held 2 bases outside the gene matches. The time point is: pre-treatment baseline. Sampling occurred pretreatment (T0) and at week 3 (W3), after cycle one of checkpoint blockade. Patients with prior systemic cancer treatment, concomitant immunosuppressants, or other active malignancies were excluded. Whole-study findings and limits: At W3, later disease-control patients showed bifurcated PBMC repertoire changes, unlike progressors.

The receptor's source is a human donor with melanoma. The sample in question was blood, obtained from a patient treated with checkpoint blockade. This chain links TRBV19 with TRBJ2-1, with 9 bases aligning to TRBD1. The CDR3: CASTTGGNEQFF. CDR3 sequence (DNA): TGTGCCAGTACGACAGGGGGGAATGAGCAGTTCTTC.